This record concerns one TCR beta chain sequence. No antigen is known for it. TCRdb's copy holds only in-frame clones and misses some; the assay was immunoSEQ multiplex PCR. The table records more than 45,000 clones, around 88% of them present only once. This entry is derived from a study of PD-L1 blockade in urothelial cancer. Study-wide context: Patients' atezolizumab regimen, 1,200 mg intravenously every 3 weeks, began around 2014. Once treatment had started, blood was analyzed at 3 weeks (second dose) and again at 6 weeks. A median of roughly 150,000 T cells was found in the blood samples. Study-level findings and limits: Tumor-associated blood clones were expanded more by durable-benefit patients at 3 weeks.

The CDR3 is 9 amino acids. This material consisted of PBMCs, taken around atezolizumab (anti-PD-L1) treatment. This chain links TRBV3-2 with TRBJ2-7; no DNA check was done on the table's D call, TRBD2. TRBV3-2 is marked as a pseudogene. This receptor was identified in an elderly man with urothelial cancer. The CDR3 DNA reads as TGTGCCTCCCTCCGCGAGCAGTACTTC. It codes for CASLREQYF.